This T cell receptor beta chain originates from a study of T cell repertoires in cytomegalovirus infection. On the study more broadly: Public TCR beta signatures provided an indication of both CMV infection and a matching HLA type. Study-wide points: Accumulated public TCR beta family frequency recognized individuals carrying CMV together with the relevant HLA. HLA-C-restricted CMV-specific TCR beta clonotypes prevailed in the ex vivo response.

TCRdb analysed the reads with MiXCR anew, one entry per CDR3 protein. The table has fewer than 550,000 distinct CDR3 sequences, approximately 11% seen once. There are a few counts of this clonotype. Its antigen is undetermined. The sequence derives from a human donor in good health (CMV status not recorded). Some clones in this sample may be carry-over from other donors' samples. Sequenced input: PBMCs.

This CDR3 reads CASSPRGGGKLFF. DNA for the CDR3: TGTGCCAGCAGTCCCCGGGGCGGGGGAAAACTGTTTTTT. The chain recombines TRBV11-2 with TRBJ1-4; tentatively, D is TRBD1 (5 bases). The ends were cut back, 6 bases at V and 10 bases at J, with 15 bases in the middle. CDR3 length: 13 residues. Germline CDR1 and CDR2: SGHAT and FQNNGV. Full variable domain (outside the CDR3, taken from reference TRBV11-2 and TRBJ1-4): EAGVAQSPRYKIIEKRQSVAFWCNPISGHATLYWYQQILGQGPKLLIQFQNNGVVDDSQLPKDRFSAERLKGVDSTLKIQPAKLEDSAVYLCASSPRGGGKLFFGSGTQLSVL.